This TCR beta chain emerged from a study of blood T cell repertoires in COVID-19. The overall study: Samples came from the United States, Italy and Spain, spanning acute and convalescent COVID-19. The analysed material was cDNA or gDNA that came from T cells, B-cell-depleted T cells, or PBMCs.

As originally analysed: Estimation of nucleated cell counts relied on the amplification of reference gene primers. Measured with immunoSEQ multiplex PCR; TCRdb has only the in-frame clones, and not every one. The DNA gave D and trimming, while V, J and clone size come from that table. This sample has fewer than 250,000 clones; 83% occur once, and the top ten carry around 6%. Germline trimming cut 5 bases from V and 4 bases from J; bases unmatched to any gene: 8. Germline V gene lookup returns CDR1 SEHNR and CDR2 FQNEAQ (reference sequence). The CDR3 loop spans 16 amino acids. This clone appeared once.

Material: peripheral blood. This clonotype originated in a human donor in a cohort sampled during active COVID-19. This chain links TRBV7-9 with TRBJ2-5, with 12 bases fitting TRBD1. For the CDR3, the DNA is TGTGCCAGCAGCACCTCCGGGACAGGGGGCGGAGAGACCCAGTACTTC. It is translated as CASSTSGTGGGETQYF.